This record looks at one T cell receptor (beta chain) sequence and its context. Its antigen target is currently unknown. Base qualities are not recorded, but no much larger clone differs from it by a single base. This record belongs to a study of T cell responses to AZD1222 COVID-19 vaccine (dated by TCRdb to the early 2020s). With regard to the full study: AZD1222 recipients with second doses at about 4 weeks or about 12 weeks were pooled, because spike-specific TCR depth and breadth did not differ between schedules. TCR sequencing was performed for roughly 240 trial participants, of whom about 200 were given two doses of AZD1222 and about 25 were given two doses of MenACWY control vaccine. Trial participants were enrolled into age subgroups of 18-55, 56-69 and 70-plus years, which contained about 150, 28 and 57 TCR-sequenced participants, respectively.

General study outcomes and caveats: After two AZD1222 doses, spike-specific TCR breadth and depth were significantly higher than at day 0 and than in MenACWY recipients. The 56-69-year group was small, and its depth increase did not reach significance, likely because of low power. No day 14 peak-response samples were available, so repertoires were characterized only after the peak T cell response. Conclusions about previously exposed vaccinees were limited because only six AZD1222 recipients were SARS-CoV-2 seropositive at baseline. Reportedly, almost half of the unique spike-specific TCRs recognized epitopes lying outside the regions that are mutated in the B.1.351 and B.1.1.7 variants. Participants were mostly white British and included more females than males, and it was suggested by the authors that clonal diversity may have been underestimated. The whole spike protein was spanned by vaccine-associated CD4 TCRs, and dominant responses were seen in regions 160-218 and 743-854.

The CDR3 regions of human TCRbeta chains were analyzed by immunosequencing. Per the original workflow: TCRs in the repertoires were compared against a reference library of SARS-CoV-2-specific TCRs that had been generated with the MIRA antigen-specificity platform. Breadth was defined as the fraction of unique TCRs that were SARS-CoV-2-associated. Depth was defined as the fraction of total T cells that were SARS-CoV-2-associated. Using the MIRA data, each spike-specific TCR was mapped to the spike region that the TCR reacts to and placed in a CD4 or CD8 class. Log10-transformed breadth and depth values were compared by one-way ANOVA with Sidak's multiple comparisons tests. TCRdb retrieved this table from immuneACCESS and kept in-frame rearrangements only. Not all clones are present; in checked studies, unresolved V genes account for under half, and no reason is known for the remainder. V, J and clone size derive from that table, while D and trimming were established from the DNA sequence. The sample contains approximately 94,000 clones, about nine tenths of them found a single time. 1.5% to 2% of the sample belongs to the ten largest clones.

The CDR3 holds 14 amino acids from the cysteine to the phenylalanine. The kept DNA is CDR3 alone, 42 bases in frame from the first base. Based on the germline V gene, the CDR1 and CDR2 sequences are MDHEN and SYDVKM. V ends up 1 base short and J 6 bases short, with an unmatched junction base count of 2. The time point label on this specimen signifies: baseline before first vaccination. Samples from vaccinated people were obtained from the UK trials COV001 and COV002, which included a single-blind randomized controlled phase 2/3 trial of AZD1222 (ChAdOx1 nCoV-19) in healthy adults. Trial participant PBMC samples were collected at day 0 and day 28 after the second dose for TCRbeta chain sequencing.

The starting material was peripheral blood, obtained on day 0 of AZD1222 vaccination. The receptor comes from an adult in good health. This chain is built from TRBV28 and TRBJ2-1, and 8 junction bases match TRBD1. The DNA is as follows: TGTGCCAGCAGTTTATTGGACAGGGCCAATGAGCAGTTCTTC. Its protein product is CASSLLDRANEQFF.